One and the same sample provided the 15 T cell receptor beta chains below, sequenced in a study of identical twins. TCRdb processed the 5' RACE reads anew with MiXCR; each CDR3 protein has one entry. The sample gives roughly 250,000 distinct CDR3 sequences, over 13% of which show up once; 8.8% is in the top ten. Sequenced: memory (CD45RO+) T cells sorted from blood. All receptors come from a young woman in good health.

The CDR3 region is CSVVSNDFNEQFF. The CDR3 nucleotides read TGCAGCGTTGTATCAAACGATTTCAATGAGCAGTTCTTC. The chain has TRBV29-1 and TRBJ2-1, with no clear D. The CDR3 extends over 13 amino acids. The germline gives CDR1 SQVTM, CDR2 ANQGSEA. V was trimmed by 4 bases and J by 6 bases, leaving 13 bases between them.

A word on this clonotype: One end of the junction fails to match germline, which may point to a read error. V usage is TRBV4-3 and J usage is TRBJ2-3; D is uncertain. The CDR3 consists of 17 residues. CDR1 is LGHNA, CDR2 YSLEER, per germline. The CDR3 region has the DNA TGCGCCAGCAGTCAAGATATTACCCCGCTTAGCACAGATACGCAGTATTTT. It translates to CASSQDITPLSTDTQYF.

This chain uses TRBV18 with TRBJ2-7; 7 bases are a match to TRBD2. The trim removed 6 bases at V and 3 bases at J, leaving 8 bases unmatched. The CDR3 covers 14 residues. Germline loops: CDR1 KGHSH, CDR2 LQKENI. The CDR3 DNA follows: TGTGCCAGCTCCCCTCCGGGACTATACTACGAGCAGTACTTC. Translated: CASSPPGLYYEQYF.

The chain employs TRBV6-1 and TRBJ2-3; D may match TRBD1 or TRBD2 (5 bases each). In germline, CDR1 is MNHNS, CDR2 SASEGT. CDR3 size: 15 residues. V was clipped by 4 bases and J by 2 bases, with 13 bases between them. The CDR3, as DNA: TGTGCCAGCAGTGGCCGGGACCTGAACACAGATACGCAGTATTTT. It yields the protein CASSGRDLNTDTQYF.

The chain is built from TRBV4-3 and TRBJ2-5; D possibly corresponds to TRBD2 (5 bases). The CDR3 is 15 residues long. V was pared by 1 base and J by 5 bases, with 14 bases between. The germline V gene has CDR1 LGHNA and CDR2 YSLEER. The CDR3 DNA reads TGCGCCAGCAGCCAAGTAGCGAATAGCCGTGAGACCCAGTACTTC. This codes for CASSQVANSRETQYF.

The chain recombines TRBV20-1 with TRBJ2-5; D perhaps matches TRBD1 (5 bases). This CDR3 has 13 amino acids. V was pared by 4 bases and J by 2 bases, with 11 bases between. CDR1 and CDR2 (germline): DFQATT, SNEGSKA (reference sequence). CDR3 in DNA: TGCAGTGCTACCCTAGACAGACAAGAGACCCAGTACTTC. It specifies CSATLDRQETQYF.

In this sample, this clonotype turned up many times. The gene calls are TRBV5-1 and TRBJ2-7, with 7 bases fitting TRBD2. Germline CDR1 reads SGHRS; CDR2 reads YFSETQ. CDR3 size: 13 residues. The V and J ends lost 4 bases and 3 bases, in that order; junction bases with no gene match: 4. The CDR3 spells CASSGTTLYEQYF. The CDR3 nucleotides are TGCGCCAGCAGCGGGACTACCCTCTACGAGCAGTACTTC.

This chain uses TRBV2 with TRBJ2-1; 10 positions match TRBD2. Germline CDR1 reads SNHLY; CDR2 reads FYNNEI. The V and J ends lost 7 bases and 3 bases, in that order; junction bases with no gene match: 6. The CDR3 runs 15 residues. As DNA, the CDR3 is TGTGCCAGCACCCTAACTAGCGGGAACTACAATGAGCAGTTCTTC. Translated: CASTLTSGNYNEQFF.

Ten or more counts support this clonotype. J is TRBJ2-3 and V is TRBV7-2, with a weak D call TRBD2 (5 bases). This CDR3 is 17 amino acids long. Germline V CDR1 and CDR2: SGHTA, FQGNSA. Trimming cost V 3 bases and J 5 bases, with 21 bases left between them. The CDR3 protein is CASSFGLSRGGLDTQYF. CDR3 sequence (DNA): TGTGCCAGCAGCTTCGGGCTTAGCCGCGGAGGTTTAGATACGCAGTATTTT.

The V call is TRBV28, the J call TRBJ1-2, with D perhaps matching TRBD1 (5 bases). Per germline, CDR1 MDHEN and CDR2 SYDVKM. The CDR3 covers 15 residues. Trimming removed 5 bases at V and 6 bases at J, with 19 bases between. The CDR3 DNA is TGTGCCAGCAGTCTCCCCGGGGGGAGTTGGGATGGCTACACCTTC. This sequence encodes CASSLPGGSWDGYTF.

The CDR3 here is CASSFVARYNEQFF. The DNA for the CDR3 is TGTGCCAGCAGCTTTGTGGCGAGATACAATGAGCAGTTCTTC. The chain recombines TRBV5-5 with TRBJ2-1; D gene uncertain. Germline V gene sequence: CDR1 SGHKS, CDR2 YYEKEE (reference sequence). Trimming took off 2 bases at V and 4 bases at J, with 10 bases between the two ends. This CDR3 is 14 amino acids long.

The V gene is TRBV2, the J gene TRBJ2-1; D is unresolved. Trimming took 2 bases from V and 10 from J, leaving 9 bases between them. CDR3 length equals 12 residues. The germline V gene encodes CDR1 SNHLY and CDR2 FYNNEI. CDR3 DNA sequence: TGTGCCAGCAGTGAATGGGTCCGAGAGCAGTTCTTC. Amino acid sequence: CASSEWVREQFF.

In this sample, this clonotype turned up many times. The V call is TRBV20-1, the J call TRBJ2-5; TRBD1 might be the D (5 bases). The CDR3 is 13 amino acids. CDR1 and CDR2 from the germline V gene are DFQATT and SNEGSKA (reference sequence). V was shortened by 4 bases and J by 5 bases, with 14 bases between the two germline ends. This chain's CDR3 is CSAIRGTSETQYF. DNA of the CDR3: TGCAGTGCTATAAGGGGCACCAGTGAGACCCAGTACTTC.

The V call is TRBV12-3 or TRBV12-4, the J call TRBJ2-6; tentative D call: TRBD1 (6 bases). CDR3 length: 14 amino acids. V shed 7 bases and J shed 1 base, with 8 bases lying between them. The CDR3 DNA follows: TGTGCCAGCATTAGGGGGTCTGGGGCCAACGTCCTGACTTTC. Amino acid sequence: CASIRGSGANVLTF.

The chain combines TRBV6-5 with TRBJ1-1, with a tentative D call TRBD1 (5 bases). The CDR3 has 17 amino acids. The V end lost 0 bases, the J end lost 5 bases, and 19 bases lay between the germline ends. CDR1 and CDR2 from the germline V gene are MNHEY and SVGAGI. In DNA form, the CDR3 reads TGTGCCAGCAGTTACTCCGCACTGGGGGGGAGAGGGACTGAAGCTTTCTTT. It is translated as CASSYSALGGRGTEAFF.